Sequencing of this T cell receptor (beta chain) was carried out in a study of naive and memory T cell subsets. Study-level findings and limits: Expression changes during T cell differentiation may affect RNA-based TCR counts. Diversity fell and Gini index rose from naive through CM, EM, EMRA.

Cells stained for CD3, CD4, CD8, CD45RA and CD27 were sorted into four subsets. The CDR3 runs to 17 residues. The germline CDR1 and CDR2 sequences are SGHAT and FQNNGV. Trimming left V 5 bases short and J 8 bases short, with 27 bases between. Two oligonucleotides, mixed equimolar, formed the beta constant-region primer covering TRBC1 and TRBC2. The ligated cDNA underwent four PCR rounds using SP2 and nested alpha and beta constant-region primers. TCRdb redid the calling of the UMI-ligation and nested PCR reads with MiXCR, one entry per CDR3 protein. This table holds some 85,000 distinct CDR3 sequences, around 12% found once. With respect to this clonotype: Its cognate antigen is unknown.

The receptor comes from a human donor in good health. Sequenced material: central memory CD4+ T cells from blood. This chain connects TRBV11-2 to TRBJ1-2; a possible D gene is TRBD1 (5 bases). The CDR3 is CASSQRSQGTPNRGYTF. DNA of the CDR3: TGTGCCAGCAGCCAAAGATCACAAGGGACGCCTAATCGGGGCTACACCTTC.